The source of this T cell receptor (beta chain) is a study of cytomegalovirus exposure and HLA in healthy donors. The length of the CDR3 is 14 residues. The germline V gene has CDR1 PRHDT and CDR2 FYEKMQ (reference sequence). Details on this clone: At one end the junction does not follow the germline gene, possibly because of a read error.

Both 60 Vbeta primers and 13 Jbeta primers went into the PCR. Sequencing was performed with immunoSEQ multiplex PCR; in TCRdb, only in-frame clones are kept and a portion is missing. The sample lists approximately 160,000 clones; over 70% were seen once. Sample: PBMCs. The chain joins TRBV13 to TRBJ2-7; 11 nucleotides line up with TRBD1. The receptor was derived from a male donor in good health and CMV-seropositive. This chain's CDR3 is CAGSSGQGAGEQYF. The CDR3 coding sequence is TGTGCCGGCAGCTCAGGACAGGGGGCGGGCGAGCAGTACTTC.